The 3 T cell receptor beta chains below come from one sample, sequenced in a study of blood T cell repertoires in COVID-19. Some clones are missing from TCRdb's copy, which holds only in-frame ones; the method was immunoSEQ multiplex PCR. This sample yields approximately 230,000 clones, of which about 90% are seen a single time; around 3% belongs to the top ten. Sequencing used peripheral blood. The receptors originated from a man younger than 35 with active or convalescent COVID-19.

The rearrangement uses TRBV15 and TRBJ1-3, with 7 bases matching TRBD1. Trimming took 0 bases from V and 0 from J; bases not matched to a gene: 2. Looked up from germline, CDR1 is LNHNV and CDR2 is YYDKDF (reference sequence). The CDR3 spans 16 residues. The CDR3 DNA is TGTGCCACCAGCAGAGATGGGGACAGCTCTGGAAACACCATATATTTT. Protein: CATSRDGDSSGNTIYF.

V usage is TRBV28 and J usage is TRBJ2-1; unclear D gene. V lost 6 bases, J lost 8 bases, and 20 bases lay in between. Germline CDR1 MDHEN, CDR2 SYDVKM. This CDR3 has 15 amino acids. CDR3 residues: CASRPSKRGTDEQFF. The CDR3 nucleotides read TGTGCCAGCAGGCCCTCGAAGCGCGGTACGGATGAGCAGTTCTTC.

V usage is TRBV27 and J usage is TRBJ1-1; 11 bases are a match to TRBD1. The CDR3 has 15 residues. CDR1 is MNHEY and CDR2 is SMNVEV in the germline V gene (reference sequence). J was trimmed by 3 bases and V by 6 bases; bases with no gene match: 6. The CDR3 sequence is CASSIGQGAYTEAFF. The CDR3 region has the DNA TGTGCCAGCAGCATAGGACAGGGGGCTTACACTGAAGCTTTCTTT.